The subject of this entry is one T cell receptor (beta chain). This sample is drawn from a study of control samples from healthy donors and cancer patients. The method was immunoSEQ multiplex PCR; TCRdb's version includes in-frame clones alone and lacks a portion of them. There are fewer than 200,000 clones in the sample; around 93% occur only once, and approximately 4% lies in the top ten. The receptor was isolated from a woman aged 60-70 years in good health. Sequences were obtained from blood.

For the CDR3, the DNA is TGTGCCAGCAGCCAAGCCGACGGCTACGAGCAGTACTTC. Translated: CASSQADGYEQYF. The chain couples TRBV3-1 (or the pseudogene TRBV3-2) to TRBJ2-7, with D unresolved. Germline loops: CDR1 LGHDT, CDR2 YNNKEL (reference sequence). The CDR3 contains 13 residues. V was pared by 1 base and J by 3 bases, with 7 bases between.